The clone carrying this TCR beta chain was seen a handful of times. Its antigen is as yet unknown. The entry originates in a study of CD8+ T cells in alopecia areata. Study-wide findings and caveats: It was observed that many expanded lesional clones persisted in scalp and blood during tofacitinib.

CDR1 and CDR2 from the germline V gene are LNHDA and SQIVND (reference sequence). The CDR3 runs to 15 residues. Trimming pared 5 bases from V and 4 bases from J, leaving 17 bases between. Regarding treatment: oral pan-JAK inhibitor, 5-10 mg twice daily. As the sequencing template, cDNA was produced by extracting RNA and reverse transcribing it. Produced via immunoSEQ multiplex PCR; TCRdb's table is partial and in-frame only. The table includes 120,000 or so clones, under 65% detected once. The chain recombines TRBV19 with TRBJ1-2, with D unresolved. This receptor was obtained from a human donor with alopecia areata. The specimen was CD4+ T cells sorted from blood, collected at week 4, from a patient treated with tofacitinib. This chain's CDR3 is CASSDNGRRGYGYTF. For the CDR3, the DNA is TGTGCCAGTAGTGATAACGGGCGTCGAGGCTATGGCTACACCTTC.